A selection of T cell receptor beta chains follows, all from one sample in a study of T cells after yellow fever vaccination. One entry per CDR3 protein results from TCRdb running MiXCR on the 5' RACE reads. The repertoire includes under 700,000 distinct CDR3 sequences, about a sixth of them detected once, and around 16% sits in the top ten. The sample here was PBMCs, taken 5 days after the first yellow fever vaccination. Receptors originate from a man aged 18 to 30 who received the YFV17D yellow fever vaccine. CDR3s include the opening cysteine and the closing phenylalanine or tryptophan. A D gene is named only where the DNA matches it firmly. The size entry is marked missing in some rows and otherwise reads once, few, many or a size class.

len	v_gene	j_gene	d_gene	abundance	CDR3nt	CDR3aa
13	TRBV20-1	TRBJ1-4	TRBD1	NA	TGCAGCACTACCGGGACAGGGACTGAAAAACTGTTTTTT	CSTTGTGTEKLFF
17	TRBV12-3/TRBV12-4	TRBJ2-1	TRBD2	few	TGTGCCAGCAGTCTTTATAGCGGGGGGGCACTGAACAATGAGCAGTTCTTC	CASSLYSGGALNNEQFF
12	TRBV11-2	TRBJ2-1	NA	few	TGTGCCAGCAGCTTAGATCGCAGAGAGCAGTTCTTC	CASSLDRREQFF
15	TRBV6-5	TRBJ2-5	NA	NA	TGTGCCAGCAGTTTCCGGGACACTGGACAAGAGACCCAGTACTTC	CASSFRDTGQETQYF
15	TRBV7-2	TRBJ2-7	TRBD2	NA	TGTGCCAGCAGCTTACCACCGGGGGGTGCCTACGAGCAGTACTTC	CASSLPPGGAYEQYF
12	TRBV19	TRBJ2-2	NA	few	TGTGCCAGTAGTCCCGACCAGCGGGAGCTGTTTTTT	CASSPDQRELFF
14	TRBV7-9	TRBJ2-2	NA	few	TGTGCCAGCAGCTATCGGGAAAGGGCCGGGGAGCTGTTTTTT	CASSYRERAGELFF
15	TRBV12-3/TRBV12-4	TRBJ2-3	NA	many	TGTGCCAGCAGCCTTGATTTGACAGGCACAGATACGCAGTATTTT	CASSLDLTGTDTQYF
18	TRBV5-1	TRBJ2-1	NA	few	TGCGCCAGCAGCGCGAGGCTCCTAGCTCCCCGCTCCTACAATGAGCAGTTCTTC	CASSARLLAPRSYNEQFF
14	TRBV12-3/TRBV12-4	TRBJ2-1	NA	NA	TGTGCCAGCAGGCCGGGACTTAGCGTCCATGAGCAGTTCTTC	CASRPGLSVHEQFF
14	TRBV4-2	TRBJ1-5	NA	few	TGTGCCAGCAGCCATCCCAGTCGAAATCAGCCCCAGCATTTT	CASSHPSRNQPQHF
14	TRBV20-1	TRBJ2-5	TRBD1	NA	TGCAGTGCTATCTTCGGACAGGGTGTTGAGACCCAGTACTTC	CSAIFGQGVETQYF
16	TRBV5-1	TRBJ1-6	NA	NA	TGCGCCAGCAGCTTGGAGGCGGGTTTTGGCTCTTCACCCCTCCACTTT	CASSLEAGFGSSPLHF
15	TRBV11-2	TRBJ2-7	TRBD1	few	TGTGCCAGCAGCTTATTAGGGACAGGGTACCACGAGCAGTACTTC	CASSLLGTGYHEQYF
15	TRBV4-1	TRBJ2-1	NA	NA	TGCGCCAGCAGCCAAGTTTTCTCTAGTTCCGATGAGCGGTTCTTC	CASSQVFSSSDERFF
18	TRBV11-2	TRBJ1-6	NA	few	TGTGCCAGCAGCCCCCGGACGGCTTCGAGCTCCTATAATTCACCCCTCCACTTT	CASSPRTASSSYNSPLHF
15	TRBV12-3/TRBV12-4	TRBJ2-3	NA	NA	TGTGCCAGCAGTTTCGCACAGCAGCCCACAGATACGCAGTATTTT	CASSFAQQPTDTQYF
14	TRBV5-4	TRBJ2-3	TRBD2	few	TGTGCCAGCAGAATGAGCGGGGGGCCAGATACGCAGTATTTT	CASRMSGGPDTQYF
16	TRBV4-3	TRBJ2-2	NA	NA	TGCGCCAGCAGCCAATTGGTGGGGTTGTGGTACGGGGAGCTGTTTTTT	CASSQLVGLWYGELFF
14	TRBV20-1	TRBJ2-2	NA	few	TGCAGTGCTAGATTGGACAGTCTCACCGGGGAGCTGTTTTTT	CSARLDSLTGELFF
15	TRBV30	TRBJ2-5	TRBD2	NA	TGTGCCTGGAGTTCGCAGTCGGGGGGACAAGAGACCCAGTACTTC	CAWSSQSGGQETQYF
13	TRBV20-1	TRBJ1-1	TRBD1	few	TGCAGTGCTGACAGGGGGCGAAGAACTGAAGCTTTCTTT	CSADRGRRTEAFF
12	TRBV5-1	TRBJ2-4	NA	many	TGCGCCAGCAGCTTGGAAGGAAACATTCAGTACTTC	CASSLEGNIQYF
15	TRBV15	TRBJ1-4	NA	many	TGTGCCACCAGCACAGCAGGGGCTACTAATGAAAAACTGTTTTTT	CATSTAGATNEKLFF
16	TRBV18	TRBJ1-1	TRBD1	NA	TGTGCCAGCTCACCACCCGGACCGAACAGGGGCACTGAAGCTTTCTTT	CASSPPGPNRGTEAFF
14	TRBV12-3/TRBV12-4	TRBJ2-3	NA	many	TGTGCCAGCAGTTTACGGGACGGCACAGATACGCAGTATTTT	CASSLRDGTDTQYF
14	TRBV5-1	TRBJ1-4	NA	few	TGCGCCAGCAGCTTGGAGGGAAATGATGAAAAACTGTTTTTT	CASSLEGNDEKLFF